This TCR beta chain was captured in a study of CD8 T cells in Susac syndrome. CD8+ and CD4+ T cells from blood underwent TCR beta sequencing, which was carried out in a high-throughput format. This CDR3 has 15 residues. Germline V gene sequence: CDR1 MGHRA, CDR2 YSYEKL. V lost 1 base and J 2 bases, leaving 8 bases between the germline ends. An input of about 0.5 to 1 ug of RNA was subjected to reverse transcription using random hexamers. TCR beta CDR3 was amplified by immunoSEQ multiplex PCR. This amplification extended across 54 Vbeta and 13 Jbeta segments. From the immunoSEQ multiplex PCR reads, TCRdb called clonotypes with MiXCR, one entry per CDR3 protein. Of around 150,000 distinct CDR3 sequences listed, approximately 94% were seen once; the top ten hold almost 0.095%.

This clonotype was sampled from a human donor with multiple sclerosis. The rearrangement joins TRBV4-1 to TRBJ2-2, with D perhaps matching TRBD1 (5 bases). The sequenced sample consisted of CD4+ T cells from PBMCs. The CDR3 spells CASSQADRNTGELFF. CDR3 bases: TGCGCCAGCAGCCAAGCCGACAGAAACACCGGGGAGCTGTTTTTT.